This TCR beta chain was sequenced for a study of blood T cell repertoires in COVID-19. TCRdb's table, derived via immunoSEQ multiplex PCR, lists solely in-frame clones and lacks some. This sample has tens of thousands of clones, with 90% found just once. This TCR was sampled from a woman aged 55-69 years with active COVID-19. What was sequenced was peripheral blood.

CDR3 sequence reads: CASHPGGLEQPQHF. CDR3 nucleotides: TGTGCCAGCCACCCTGGGGGGTTGGAGCAGCCCCAGCATTTT. V usage is TRBV18 and J usage is TRBJ1-5; D might be TRBD1 (5 bases). The germline V and J ends were trimmed by 8 bases and 7 bases, with 18 bases remaining between them. The CDR3 has 14 residues. Germline V gene lookup returns CDR1 KGHSH and CDR2 LQKENI. Full variable domain (outside the CDR3, taken from reference TRBV18 and TRBJ1-5): NAGVMQNPRHLVRRRGQEARLRCSPMKGHSHVYWYRQLPEEGLKFMVYLQKENIIDESGMPKERFSAEFPKEGPSILRIQQVVRGDSAAYFCASHPGGLEQPQHFGDGTRLSIL.